The 15 T cell receptor beta chains below were found in one sample sequenced in a study of response to subunit inactivated influenza vaccine. TCRdb used MiXCR to reprocess the RT-PCR reads, holding one entry per CDR3 protein. The table records about 500,000 distinct CDR3 sequences, over 10% of them present only once. Material: PBMCs from blood, obtained around seven weeks after vaccination. These receptors were collected from a man aged 50-60 years who received an inactivated influenza vaccine.

This clonotype was seen more than once but under ten times. CDR3 loop: CASSQGTSGSTEQFF. The CDR3 nucleotides read TGTGCCAGCAGCCAAGGGACTAGCGGGAGTACAGAGCAGTTCTTC. The genes are TRBV4-2 and TRBJ2-1; TRBD2 matches 13 bases. J was trimmed by 10 bases and V by 1 base; bases with no gene match: 4. This CDR3 has 15 amino acids. Germline loops: CDR1 LGHNA, CDR2 YNFKEQ.

The gene calls are TRBV7-2 and TRBJ2-5; 9 bases are shared with TRBD1. The V and J ends lost 8 bases and 5 bases, in that order; junction bases with no gene match: 9. The V gene's germline CDR1 is SGHTA and CDR2 FQGNSA. The CDR3 is 14 amino acids. In DNA, the CDR3 is TGTGCCAGCGCATCCCGACAGGGGGGGGAGACCCAGTACTTC. Translated: CASASRQGGETQYF.

This clonotype has just a few counts. The rearrangement uses TRBV14 and TRBJ1-2; a weak D match, TRBD1 (6 bases). Trimming removed 1 base from V and 2 bases from J, with 11 bases in between. The CDR3 consists of 15 residues. Germline values: CDR1 SGHDN, CDR2 FVKESK. CDR3 residues: CASSQVGGQNYGYTF. The CDR3 nucleotides read TGTGCCAGCAGCCAAGTCGGCGGACAGAACTATGGCTACACCTTC.

The rearrangement joins TRBV9 to TRBJ2-3, with a possible D match to TRBD2 (6 bases). V lost 0 bases and J lost 3, with 14 bases in between. The CDR3 spans 16 residues. Germline CDR1 SGDLS, CDR2 YYNGEE. The CDR3 loop is CASSVDRGTHTDTQYF. The CDR3 nucleotides read TGTGCCAGCAGCGTAGATCGGGGGACGCATACAGATACGCAGTATTTT.

This clonotype occurred many times. In nucleotides, the CDR3 is TGCGCCAGCAGCCATGAGAGCGGGAGAATGGGCAATGAGCAGTTCTTC. Residues: CASSHESGRMGNEQFF. This rearrangement joins TRBV4-3 to TRBJ2-1; the match to TRBD2 covers 8 bases. Germline loops: CDR1 LGHNA, CDR2 YSLEER. V lost 3 bases and J lost 6; bases outside the gene matches: 10. The CDR3 extends over 16 amino acids.

The table lists this clonotype with a few counts. V gene TRBV20-1 combines with J gene TRBJ2-1, with 8 bases matching TRBD2. The CDR3 spans 17 residues. The germline gives CDR1 DFQATT, CDR2 SNEGSKA (reference sequence). J was trimmed by 0 bases and V by 6 bases; bases with no gene match: 13. CDR3 in amino acids: CSAVWALGGASYNEQFF. The CDR3 nucleotides are TGCAGTGCCGTCTGGGCACTCGGGGGGGCCTCCTACAATGAGCAGTTCTTC.

The gene calls are TRBV20-1 and TRBJ2-3, with a weak D call TRBD2 (5 bases). CDR1 is DFQATT and CDR2 is SNEGSKA in the germline V gene (reference sequence). The CDR3 contains 14 residues. CDR3 amino acids: CSKGSGPLGDTQYF. The CDR3 bases are TGCAGCAAAGGGAGCGGCCCCTTGGGAGATACGCAGTATTTT.

This clonotype occurred a few times. The V and J genes are TRBV11-2 and TRBJ2-7, with D perhaps being TRBD1 or TRBD2 (6 bases each). The germline CDR1 and CDR2 sequences are SGHAT and FQNNGV. Trimming stripped 3 bases from V and 5 bases from J, with 14 bases between. The CDR3 loop spans 14 amino acids. The CDR3 loop reads CASSLVPGAHEQYF. As DNA, the CDR3 is TGTGCCAGCAGCTTGGTTCCGGGGGCCCACGAGCAGTACTTC.

The gene calls are TRBV28 and TRBJ2-2; D not certain. This CDR3 comprises 13 residues. Deletions cut 7 bases from V and 2 bases from J, with 8 bases between. Germline loops: CDR1 MDHEN, CDR2 SYDVKM. CDR3 in amino acids: CASNWANTGELFF. The CDR3 DNA sequence: TGTGCCAGCAACTGGGCTAACACCGGGGAGCTGTTTTTT.

There are a few counts of this clonotype. The J gene is TRBJ1-2, the V gene TRBV20-1; tentatively, D is TRBD1 (5 bases). Germline V gene lookup returns CDR1 DFQATT and CDR2 SNEGSKA (reference sequence). The CDR3 spans 13 residues. Trimming pared 5 bases from V and 8 bases from J, leaving 18 bases between. CDR3 sequence reads: CSAPDSLRVGYTF. In nucleotides, the CDR3 is TGCAGTGCTCCAGACAGTCTTCGGGTAGGCTACACCTTC.

For this clonotype: One end of the junction fails to match germline, which may point to a read error. The rearrangement links TRBV12-3 or TRBV12-4 to TRBJ2-1; 8 nucleotides agree with TRBD2. The CDR3 sequence is 15 residues long. DNA for the CDR3: TGTGCCGGCAGTCGTAGCGGGACTGCCTACAATGAGCAGTTCTTC. It translates to CAGSRSGTAYNEQFF.

The sample holds a few counts of this clonotype. The chain uses TRBV7-2 and TRBJ2-4; D uncertain. V was cut by 6 bases and J by 0 bases, with 12 bases left in between. CDR3 length: 15 amino acids. The germline gives CDR1 SGHTA, CDR2 FQGNSA. The CDR3 sequence: CASSRQTIAKNIQYF. For the CDR3, the DNA is TGTGCCAGCAGTCGGCAGACCATAGCCAAAAACATTCAGTACTTC.

This clonotype was picked up one time. The rearrangement uses TRBV12-3 or TRBV12-4 and TRBJ2-7, with D tentatively TRBD1 (5 bases). CDR3 length equals 13 residues. V was pared by 6 bases and J by 5 bases, with 14 bases between. CDR3 loop: CASSSSGSDEQYF. CDR3 coding DNA: TGTGCCAGCAGCTCCTCAGGGTCCGACGAGCAGTACTTC.

The chain is built from TRBV3-1 and TRBJ2-3; 9 nucleotides align to TRBD2. The V segment lost 0 bases and the J segment 3 bases; nucleotides outside the gene matches: 7. This CDR3 is 17 amino acids long. The germline V gene encodes CDR1 LGHDT and CDR2 YNNKEL (reference sequence). CDR3: CASSQEGSGRSTDTQYF. In DNA, the CDR3 is TGTGCCAGCAGCCAAGAGGGTAGCGGGAGAAGTACAGATACGCAGTATTTT.

The chain employs TRBV7-6 and TRBJ2-7; TRBD1 matches 7 bases. The CDR3 length is 13 residues. The germline V gene encodes CDR1 SGHVS and CDR2 FNYEAQ. V trimming: 4 bases; J trimming: 6 bases; junction bases outside the gene matches: 6. The CDR3 nucleotides read TGTGCCAGCAGCTCATTACAGGGGAGCGAGCAGTACTTC. Its protein is CASSSLQGSEQYF.